This T cell receptor (beta chain) originates from a study of T cell responses to AZD1222 COVID-19 vaccine. Study context: Pooled in the analysis were second doses at about 4 or about 12 weeks. Broader study findings: Among the donors, most were white British and more were female, and clonal diversity was possibly underestimated. At baseline, seropositivity was found in only six or seven AZD1222 recipients.

Data came from immunoSEQ multiplex PCR; TCRdb stores just in-frame clones and leaves some out. Here the sample spans about 190,000 clones, around 90% being singletons. Comment on this clone: Its antigen is still unknown.

The germline V and J ends were trimmed by 3 bases and 7 bases, with 10 bases remaining between them. The CDR3 has 13 residues. Germline-derived CDR1 and CDR2 are LNHDA and SQIVND (reference sequence). The chain uses TRBV19 and TRBJ2-1; D is unclear. This specimen was peripheral blood, taken on day 0 of AZD1222 vaccination. The clonotype was recovered from an adult in good health. The chain's CDR3 is CASSIVSRNEQFF. The CDR3 region has the DNA TGTGCCAGTAGTATCGTGTCCCGGAATGAGCAGTTCTTC. Based on the CDR3 plus reference TRBV19 and TRBJ2-1, the full variable domain is DGGITQSPKYLFRKEGQNVTLSCEQNLNHDAMYWYRQDPGQGLRLIYYSQIVNDFQKGDIAEGYSVSREKKESFPLTVTSAQKNPTAFYLCASSIVSRNEQFFGPGTRLTVL.